Below are 17 T cell receptor beta chains sequenced from a single sample in a study of neurological immune-mediated disorders. The time point was: longitudinal time-point 2. TCRdb recomputed calls from the 5' RACE reads with MiXCR, one row per CDR3 protein. The repertoire holds 81,000 or so distinct CDR3 sequences, with roughly 13% as singletons. Sequenced: PBMCs. The origin of the receptors is a female donor with HTLV-1-associated myelopathy (HAM/TSP).

This clonotype occurred many times. J is TRBJ2-5 and V is TRBV27; 8 positions agree with TRBD1. The CDR3 totals 14 residues. Germline loops: CDR1 MNHEY, CDR2 SMNVEV (reference sequence). After removal of 5 bases from V and 5 bases from J, the junction contained 7 bases not matched to a gene. This CDR3 reads CASSDRGVGETQYF. CDR3 DNA sequence: TGTGCCAGCAGTGACAGGGGAGTCGGGGAGACCCAGTACTTC.

The chain joins TRBV7-6 to TRBJ2-5; the match to TRBD1 covers 7 bases. CDR1 SGHVS and CDR2 FNYEAQ come from the germline V gene. CDR3 size: 14 residues. J was trimmed by 7 bases and V by 5 bases; bases with no gene match: 10. For the CDR3, the DNA is TGTGCCAGCAGCACTGGGGCCGGGACAGTGACCCAGTACTTC. It encodes CASSTGAGTVTQYF.

The chain uses TRBV6-1 and TRBJ2-3; D is uncertain. The V end was cut by 8 bases, the J end by 4 bases, with 13 bases between. This CDR3 is built from 13 residues. Germline lookup yields CDR1 MNHNS and CDR2 SASEGT. This chain's CDR3 is CASASQLADTQYF. CDR3 nucleotide sequence: TGTGCCAGCGCGAGTCAACTGGCAGATACGCAGTATTTT.

This clonotype has a count of ten or more. This rearrangement joins TRBV5-1 to TRBJ2-3; 12 nucleotides agree with TRBD2. After removal of 3 bases from V and 4 bases from J, the junction contained 9 bases not matched to a gene. The CDR3 is 17 residues long. The germline gives CDR1 SGHRS, CDR2 YFSETQ. Here the CDR3 reads CASSSAWTSGVPDTQYF. The CDR3, as DNA: TGCGCCAGCAGCTCCGCGTGGACTAGCGGGGTCCCAGATACGCAGTATTTT.

This clonotype appeared many times. The J gene is TRBJ2-7, the V gene TRBV28, with 8 bases lining up with TRBD1. The CDR3 sequence is 13 residues long. V gave up 8 bases and J gave up 5 bases; unmatched junction bases: 8. Per the germline V gene, CDR1 is MDHEN and CDR2 is SYDVKM. DNA for the CDR3: TGTGCCAGCCGACAGGGGTTGTGGGACGAGCAGTACTTC. This translates into CASRQGLWDEQYF.

In regard to this clonotype: A much bigger clone sits one base away, suggesting this may be a read error. V gene TRBV7-6 combines with J gene TRBJ2-7, with D possibly matching TRBD1 (6 bases). The CDR3 sequence is 16 residues long. Germline CDR1 is SGHVS and CDR2 is FNYEAQ. V dropped 5 bases and J dropped 2 bases, with 19 bases sitting between them. The CDR3 loop reads CASSPGLGQWTYEQYF. CDR3 bases: TGTGCCAGCAGCCCCGGGCTCGGACAGTGGACCTACGAGCAGTACTTC. The entire variable domain, with the rest obtained from reference TRBV7-6 and TRBJ2-7, is as follows: GAGVSQSPRYKVTKRGQDVALRCDPISGHVSLYWYRQALGQGPEFLTYFNYEAQQDKSGLPNDRFSAERPEGSISTLTIQRTEQRDSAMYRCASSPGLGQWTYEQYFGPGTRLTVT.

This clonotype was seen ten or more times. The CDR3 loop is CASSPMSERGGEKLFF. CDR3 sequence (DNA): TGTGCCAGCAGCCCTATGTCCGAACGTGGTGGGGAAAAACTGTTTTTT. The V call is TRBV27, the J call TRBJ1-4; D is unclear. The germline V and J ends were trimmed by 6 bases and 8 bases, with 22 bases remaining between them. The germline V gene has CDR1 MNHEY and CDR2 SMNVEV (reference sequence). The CDR3 has 16 amino acids.

The V call is TRBV6-1, the J call TRBJ1-4, with TRBD1 matching over 9 bases. This CDR3 has 15 residues. CDR1 is MNHNS, CDR2 SASEGT, per germline. Trimming at V came to 6 bases and at J to 5 bases, leaving 7 bases not matched to a gene. Here the CDR3 DNA reads TGTGCCAGCAGCCCGACAGGGGGGGCAAATGAAAAACTGTTTTTT. Amino acid sequence: CASSPTGGANEKLFF.

This clonotype was counted ten times or more. The CDR3 DNA sequence: TGCGCCAGCAGCCAAGTCCGCAGTCCCGGGGAGCTGTTTTTT. It codes for CASSQVRSPGELFF. V gene TRBV4-1 combines with J gene TRBJ2-2; no clear D gene. The CDR3 contains 14 residues. From germline, CDR1 is MGHRA and CDR2 YSYEKL. The V and J ends lost 1 base and 6 bases respectively, with 9 bases between them.

To note about this clonotype: A much larger clone differs by one base, so this may be a read error. The CDR3: CASSFKSGSNEQYF. DNA for the CDR3: TGTGCCAGCAGCTTCAAAAGTGGGTCCAACGAGCAGTACTTC. The J gene is TRBJ2-7, the V gene TRBV7-3, with D unclear. The V gene lost 3 bases and the J gene lost 5 bases, with 14 bases spanning the gap. The length of the CDR3 is 14 residues. Germline loops: CDR1 SGHTA, CDR2 FQGTGA.

This clonotype was counted many times. The chain carries TRBV6-5 and TRBJ2-7; perhaps TRBD1 as D (6 bases). V dropped 2 bases and J dropped 0 bases, with 20 bases sitting between them. Germline CDR1 reads MNHEY; CDR2 reads SVGAGI. The CDR3 is 18 residues long. CDR3 bases: TGTGCCAGCAGTTACACCACACCGGGACACCAAAGCTCCTACGAGCAGTACTTC. It yields the protein CASSYTTPGHQSSYEQYF.

Judged by abundance, this clonotype is medium-sized. The CDR3 coding sequence is TGCGCCAGCGAAGGGACTAGCGGGGGCCCCAGCGAGCAGTACTTC. Translating gives CASEGTSGGPSEQYF. The chain combines TRBV5-1 with TRBJ2-7; 14 bases match TRBD2. The CDR3 covers 15 residues. V was clipped by 7 bases and J by 6 bases; unmatched bases: 9. Germline assignment: CDR1 SGHRS and CDR2 YFSETQ.

This clonotype was detected ten times or more. The chain combines TRBV5-1 with TRBJ2-7; TRBD1 is a possible D gene (6 bases). This CDR3 comprises 12 residues. Germline CDR1 SGHRS, CDR2 YFSETQ. Trimming stripped 3 bases from V and 7 bases from J, with 11 bases between. CDR3 residues: CASSSPGEEQYF. CDR3 sequence (DNA): TGCGCCAGCAGCTCCCCAGGGGAAGAGCAGTACTTC. The full variable domain, in which reference TRBV5-1 and TRBJ2-7 provide the parts outside the CDR3, is KAGVTQTPRYLIKTRGQQVTLSCSPISGHRSVSWYQQTPGQGLQFLFEYFSETQRNKGNFPGRFSGRQFSNSRSEMNVSTLELGDSALYLCASSSPGEEQYFGPGTRLTVT.

By its share, this clonotype is medium-sized. The gene calls are TRBV5-1 and TRBJ2-3; no reliable D call. Germline CDR1 is SGHRS and CDR2 is YFSETQ. Between the trimmed V and J ends, which lost 0 bases and 4 bases, there was a span of 12 bases. The CDR3 contains 15 residues. CDR3 sequence reads: CASSLASKSSDTQYF. The CDR3 coding sequence is TGCGCCAGCAGCTTGGCCTCCAAATCATCAGATACGCAGTATTTT.

Many counts were recorded for this clonotype. The chain employs TRBV2 and TRBJ2-1; D may match TRBD1 or TRBD2 (6 bases each). Trimming took 9 bases from V and 7 from J, leaving 19 bases between them. This CDR3 region has 14 residues. Germline V CDR1 and CDR2: SNHLY, FYNNEI. The DNA of the CDR3 is TGTGCCAGTGGGTACGGGGGCTCGGGGAATGAGCAGTTCTTC. This gives the protein CASGYGGSGNEQFF.

This clonotype has at least ten counts. This chain uses TRBV7-2 with TRBJ2-5, with 14 bases fitting TRBD2. Germline loops: CDR1 SGHTA, CDR2 FQGNSA. The CDR3 sequence is 15 residues long. V lost 10 bases to trimming and J lost 5 bases; unmatched junction nucleotides: 9. CDR3 sequence reads: CATKTSGGVWETQYF. The CDR3 bases are TGTGCCACCAAGACTAGCGGGGGGGTTTGGGAGACCCAGTACTTC.

This clonotype has a count of ten or more. This chain joins TRBV12-3 or TRBV12-4 and TRBJ2-3; D is perhaps TRBD1 (5 bases). This CDR3 comprises 18 residues. The V end was cut by 6 bases, the J end by 5 bases, with 27 bases between. The CDR3 DNA follows: TGTGCCAGCAGCTCCATTTATCCGCGACAGACACCTGTAGATACGCAGTATTTT. The encoded protein is CASSSIYPRQTPVDTQYF.